This is a list of T cell receptor beta chains from one sample in a study of cytomegalovirus exposure and HLA in healthy donors. This table comes from immunoSEQ multiplex PCR, and its TCRdb copy is limited to in-frame clones, with some not included. The sample includes 130,000 to 150,000 clones, 80% of them seen just once. The material sequenced was PBMCs. The receptor source for this set is a man aged 30-40 years in good health and CMV-seronegative. Both conserved end residues are part of each CDR3. Each record gives: V gene, J gene, D gene, clone size, CDR3 DNA, CDR3 protein. D genes are given only for firm matches. Clone size is not always given. Where it is, it says once, few, many or a class for expanded clones.

>TRBV6-1|TRBJ2-7|TRBD2|NA
TGTGCCAGCAGTGACACTCTTAGCGGGATGTCCCCCTACGAGCAGTACTTC
CASSDTLSGMSPYEQYF
>TRBV5-4|TRBJ2-3|TRBD2|once
TGTGCCAGCAGCGCCTGGACTAGCGGTATAGTGGCAGATACGCAGTATTTT
CASSAWTSGIVADTQYF
>TRBV9|TRBJ1-2|NA|NA
TGTGCCAGCAGCCCGGACACGGAGATCTATGGCTACACCTTC
CASSPDTEIYGYTF
>TRBV27|TRBJ1-2|NA|once
TGTGCCAGCAGTTTATCAGGACAGACGCCTAACTATGGCTACACCTTC
CASSLSGQTPNYGYTF
>TRBV28|TRBJ2-7|NA|NA
TGTGCCAGCACCCTGGGAAGGGGATGGTACGAGCAGTACTTC
CASTLGRGWYEQYF
>TRBV7-9|TRBJ2-4|NA|once
TGTGCCAGCAGCTTAGAGGGGGTCAAAAACATTCAGTACTTC
CASSLEGVKNIQYF
>TRBV5-4|TRBJ1-4|TRBD1|NA
TGTGCCAGCAGTGCAGGGGGAGCGGGGGGTGAAAAACTGTTTTTT
CASSAGGAGGEKLFF
>TRBV2|TRBJ2-6|TRBD2|NA
TGTGCCAGCAGGACCCCGGGACTAGCGGGAGGAAGGTCTGGGGCCAACGTCCTGACTTTC
CASRTPGLAGGRSGANVLTF
>TRBV19|TRBJ1-5|NA|NA
TGTGCCAGTAGTATGAATAGATATAGCAATCAGCCCCAGCATTTT
CASSMNRYSNQPQHF
>TRBV4-1|TRBJ2-5|NA|NA
TGCGCCAGCAGCCAAGACGACAAAGGTCAGGAGACCCAGTACTTC
CASSQDDKGQETQYF
>TRBV10-2|TRBJ1-1|TRBD1|NA
TGCGCCAGCAGTGATACCTCGGGGACAGGGAACACTGAAGCTTTCTTT
CASSDTSGTGNTEAFF
>TRBV5-4|TRBJ2-7|TRBD1|NA
TGTGCCAGCAGCCGGGACAGGGACTCCTACGAGCAGTACTTC
CASSRDRDSYEQYF
>TRBV4-2|TRBJ1-4|NA|NA
TGTGCCAGCAGCCAAAGAGGGTCAACTAATGAAAAACTGTTTTTT
CASSQRGSTNEKLFF
>TRBV5-1|TRBJ2-3|TRBD2|NA
TGCGCCAGCAGCCTAAGGACTAGCGGGAGAACAGATACGCAGTATTTT
CASSLRTSGRTDTQYF
>TRBV5-1|TRBJ2-1|NA|NA
TGCGCCAGCAGCTTGGCTCCAGGGTCTTTGTTGAATGAGCAGTTCTTC
CASSLAPGSLLNEQFF
>TRBV29-1|TRBJ1-5|NA|NA
TGCAGCGCTGCAACAGGGCTCAATCAGCCCCAGAATTTT
CSAATGLNQPQNF
>TRBV28|TRBJ2-1|TRBD1|NA
TGTGCCAGCAGTTTATACAGGGGGCCTCGGAATGAGCAGTTCTTC
CASSLYRGPRNEQFF
>TRBV5-6|TRBJ1-2|NA|NA
TGTGCCAGCAGCTTGGCGCGGGCCATCCCACTCGGTCATGGCTACACCTTC
CASSLARAIPLGHGYTF
>TRBV7-2|TRBJ2-5|TRBD1|NA
TGTGCCAGCAGCTCCGTTACAGGGGGCTGGGAGACCCAGTACTTC
CASSSVTGGWETQYF
>TRBV29-1|TRBJ1-4|NA|NA
TGCAGCGCTGTTTCGGGGAATGAAAAACTGTTTTTT
CSAVSGNEKLFF
>TRBV10-3|TRBJ2-7|NA|NA
TGTGCCATCAGTGAGTCCAGGGACAAGTCACGGGAGCAGTACTTC
CAISESRDKSREQYF
>TRBV7-3|TRBJ2-1|TRBD1|NA
TGTGCCAGCAGCACATCCGGGACAGGGGGAAGTGAGCAGTTCTTC
CASSTSGTGGSEQFF
>TRBV12-5|TRBJ2-1|NA|NA
TGTGCTAGTGGTTTGGGACACCCATCCTACAATGAGCAGTTCTTC
CASGLGHPSYNEQFF
>TRBV7-9|TRBJ2-7|NA|NA
TGTGCCAGCAGCTTCGAGCCATTGGCACGTACGGGCTCCTACGAGCAGTACTTC
CASSFEPLARTGSYEQYF
>TRBV9|TRBJ2-7|TRBD2|NA
TGTGCCAGCAGCGGTGGGGGGGGCGAGCAGTACTTC
CASSGGGGEQYF
>TRBV30|TRBJ1-2|TRBD1|NA
TGTGCCTACAGGGGTCTCGACTATGGCTACACCTTC
CAYRGLDYGYTF
>TRBV28|TRBJ1-1|NA|NA
TGTGCCAGTACCCCTGGGGGGGACCTGAACACTGAAGCTTTCTTT
CASTPGGDLNTEAFF
>TRBV19|TRBJ2-3|NA|NA
TGTGCCAGTAGTTCGACTAGTAGCACAGATACGCAGTATTTT
CASSSTSSTDTQYF
>TRBV28|TRBJ1-5|TRBD1|NA
TGTGCCAGCAGTCTCGGACAGGGGAATCAGCCCCAGCATTTT
CASSLGQGNQPQHF
>TRBV14|TRBJ2-1|TRBD1|NA
TGTGCCAGCAGCCAAGGCGACAGGGTTGCCTACAATGAGCAGTTCTTC
CASSQGDRVAYNEQFF
>TRBV7-3|TRBJ2-1|TRBD2|NA
TGTGCCAGCAGCGCGGGACTAGCGGGAGTGGATGAGCAGTTCTTC
CASSAGLAGVDEQFF
>TRBV5-3|TRBJ1-6|TRBD1|NA
TGTGCCAGAAGCTCCTACTCCGCGAGACAGGGGCCATCATCCTCCTATAATTCACCCCTCCACTTT
CARSSYSARQGPSSSYNSPLHF
>TRBV27|TRBJ1-1|NA|few
TGTGCCAGCAGTCACACAGAGAACACTGAAGCTTTCTTT
CASSHTENTEAFF
>TRBV6-1|TRBJ1-5|NA|few
TGTGCCAGCAGTGCGGCCCGAGGTCAGCCCCAGCATTTT
CASSAARGQPQHF
>TRBV29-1|TRBJ2-7|TRBD2|NA
TGCAGCGTAATTGGGGGGGGTCTCGAGCAGTACTTC
CSVIGGGLEQYF
>TRBV14|TRBJ2-7|TRBD2|NA
TGTGCCAGCAGCCCACCTGGGGGGGGAAGGAACGAGCAGTACTTC
CASSPPGGGRNEQYF
>TRBV21-1|TRBJ2-7|NA|NA
TGTGCCAGCAGCGGGGGACTAGCGGTCTCCTACGAGCAGTACTTC
CASSGGLAVSYEQYF
>TRBV29-1|TRBJ1-2|TRBD1|NA
TGCAGCGTTAGAGACAGGGGCGGCTACACCTTC
CSVRDRGGYTF
>TRBV6-1|TRBJ2-5|NA|NA
TGTGCCAGCACTTCGACGGGGAGTTGGGAGACCCAGTACTTC
CASTSTGSWETQYF
>TRBV18|TRBJ1-6|NA|once
TGTGCCAGCTCACCACCCACGGACAGATTCGGTTCACCCCTCCACTTT
CASSPPTDRFGSPLHF
>TRBV28|TRBJ1-5|NA|NA
TGTGCCAGCAGTTTTTGGGCGTCAAGCAATCAGCCCCAGCATTTT
CASSFWASSNQPQHF
>TRBV12-5|TRBJ2-5|NA|NA
TGTGCTAGTGGTTTGCGTCAAGAGACCCAGTACTTC
CASGLRQETQYF
>TRBV2|TRBJ2-7|TRBD1|NA
TGTGCCAGCAGTGCCTGGACAGGTATTAGGGAGCAGTACTTC
CASSAWTGIREQYF
>TRBV7-9|TRBJ2-7|TRBD2|NA
TGTGCCAGCAGCCAAAGAGCGGGGAGGACCTACGAGCAGTACTTC
CASSQRAGRTYEQYF
>TRBV19|TRBJ1-1|NA|NA
TGTGCCAGTACCGACTCCGGGACAAAAAAAGGTGAAGCTTTCTTT
CASTDSGTKKGEAFF
>TRBV6-1|TRBJ1-2|NA|NA
TGTGCCAGCAGTCAGTTGTATGGCTACACCTTC
CASSQLYGYTF
>TRBV2|TRBJ2-7|NA|NA
TGTGCCAGCAGTGCACCGGACGAGCAGTACTTC
CASSAPDEQYF
>TRBV27|TRBJ2-7|NA|few
TGTGCCAGCAGCCCCAGTATCATCTTCGTCTACGAGCAGTACTTC
CASSPSIIFVYEQYF
>TRBV6-5|TRBJ1-5|NA|NA
TGTGCCAGCAGTAATACAGGGAACCAGCCCCAGCATTTT
CASSNTGNQPQHF